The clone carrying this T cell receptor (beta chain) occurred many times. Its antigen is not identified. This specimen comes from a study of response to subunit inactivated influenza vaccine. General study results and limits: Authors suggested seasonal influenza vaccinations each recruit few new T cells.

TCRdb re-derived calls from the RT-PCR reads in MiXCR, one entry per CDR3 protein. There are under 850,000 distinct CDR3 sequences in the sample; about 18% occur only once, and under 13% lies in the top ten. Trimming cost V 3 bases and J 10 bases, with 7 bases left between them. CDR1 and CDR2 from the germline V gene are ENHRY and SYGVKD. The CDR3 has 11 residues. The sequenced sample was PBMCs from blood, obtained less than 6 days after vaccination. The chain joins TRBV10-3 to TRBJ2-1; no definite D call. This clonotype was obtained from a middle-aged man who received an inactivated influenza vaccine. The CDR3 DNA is TGTGCCATCAGTGATAGGTCCGAGCAGTTCTTC. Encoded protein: CAISDRSEQFF.